This T cell receptor beta chain appears in the sequencing data of a study of T cell changes during pregnancy in multiple sclerosis. Measured with immunoSEQ multiplex PCR; TCRdb has only the in-frame clones, and not every one. The sample records roughly 50,000 clones, 75% to 90% being singletons. The germline CDR1 and CDR2 sequences are SGHVS and FQNEAQ. The CDR3 length is 12 residues. The V end was cut by 6 bases, the J end by 2 bases, with 6 bases between. The material sequenced was CD8+ T cells from peripheral blood mononuclear cells, taken in the second trimester of pregnancy. The V call is TRBV7-8, the J call TRBJ2-3; D is ambiguous. The source is a female donor with multiple sclerosis, enrolled in a pregnancy study. CDR3 loop: CASSGSTDTQYF. The CDR3 coding sequence is TGTGCCAGCAGTGGCTCCACAGATACGCAGTATTTT.